This entry lists 18 T cell receptor beta chains sequenced from one sample in a study of blood T cell repertoires in COVID-19. The repertoire was sequenced with immunoSEQ multiplex PCR; TCRdb's copy has only in-frame clones and lacks some. The data show approximately 75,000 clones, around 90% seen once. Sequences were obtained from peripheral blood. The source is a human donor in a cohort sampled during active COVID-19.

This chain links TRBV24-1 with TRBJ2-7; 9 bases map to TRBD1. The germline CDR1 and CDR2 sequences are KGHDR and SFDVKD. The CDR3 spans 14 residues. The V and J ends lost 7 bases and 2 bases, in that order; junction bases with no gene match: 5. The CDR3 coding sequence is TGTGCCACCAGCTCGGGACAGGGTCCCTACGAGCAGTACTTC. Protein sequence: CATSSGQGPYEQYF.

V usage is TRBV18 and J usage is TRBJ1-6; the match to TRBD1 covers 8 bases. The V segment lost 2 bases and the J segment 0 bases; nucleotides outside the gene matches: 3. The CDR3 is 17 amino acids. In germline, CDR1 is KGHSH, CDR2 LQKENI. CDR3 sequence reads: CASSPLDRGSYNSPLHF. For the CDR3, the DNA is TGTGCCAGCTCACCATTAGACAGGGGCTCCTATAATTCACCCCTCCACTTT.

The rearrangement links TRBV3-1 (or the pseudogene TRBV3-2) to TRBJ1-1, with D unresolved. Trimming pared 4 bases from V and 11 bases from J, leaving 17 bases between. The CDR3 is 13 residues long. Germline CDR1 reads LGHDT; CDR2 reads YNNKEL (reference sequence). CDR3 coding DNA: TGTGCCAGCAGCCCCTTAAGCCCGGAGGAGGCTTTCTTT. It encodes CASSPLSPEEAFF.

J is TRBJ1-6 and V is TRBV7-8; D perhaps matches TRBD1 (6 bases). CDR3 length: 14 amino acids. Germline CDR1 and CDR2: SGHVS and FQNEAQ. The germline V and J ends were trimmed by 2 bases and 10 bases, with 12 bases remaining between them. CDR3: CASSLRQDASPLHF. The CDR3 bases are TGTGCCAGCAGCTTACGACAGGATGCATCACCCCTCCACTTT.

The rearrangement uses TRBV5-8 and TRBJ2-3; D is possibly TRBD1 (5 bases). Germline assignment: CDR1 SGHTS and CDR2 YDEGEE. The CDR3 has 18 residues. V lost 1 base to trimming and J lost 1 base, with 19 bases between them. CDR3 bases: TGTGCCAGCAGCTTGCGGGTTAGCAGGCTACAGGGCACAGATACGCAGTATTTT. As protein: CASSLRVSRLQGTDTQYF.

This clone occurred a few times. The chain links TRBV3-1 (or the pseudogene TRBV3-2) to TRBJ1-6; D is unclear. This CDR3 has 18 amino acids. V shed 4 bases and J shed 0 bases, with 16 bases lying between them. Germline V gene data show CDR1 as LGHDT and CDR2 as YNNKEL (reference sequence). CDR3 in amino acids: CASSPGLLMSSYNSPLHF. CDR3 sequence (DNA): TGTGCCAGCAGCCCGGGATTACTTATGAGCTCCTATAATTCACCCCTCCACTTT.

The rearrangement uses TRBV6-1 and TRBJ1-4, with a weak D call TRBD1 (5 bases). The CDR3 loop spans 16 amino acids. Trimming took 4 bases from V and 2 from J, leaving 14 bases between them. Germline V lookup: CDR1 MNHNS, CDR2 SASEGT. The CDR3 sequence is CASSVPPYRTNEKLFF. The CDR3 nucleotides are TGTGCCAGCAGTGTCCCACCCTACAGGACTAATGAAAAACTGTTTTTT.

This chain uses TRBV15 with TRBJ1-2; D call uncertain. V dropped 6 bases and J dropped 8 bases, with 10 bases sitting between them. The CDR3 contains 11 residues. Looked up from germline, CDR1 is LNHNV and CDR2 is YYDKDF (reference sequence). The CDR3 DNA follows: TGTGCCACCAGAGAACTCGGGGGCTACACCTTC. It yields the protein CATRELGGYTF.

This clone occurred once. V is TRBV20-1 and J is TRBJ2-7, with TRBD2 matching over 7 bases. The CDR3 runs to 11 residues. Germline CDR1 reads DFQATT; CDR2 reads SNEGSKA (reference sequence). After removal of 8 bases from V and 7 bases from J, the junction contained 8 bases not matched to a gene. The CDR3 sequence: CSPSSGGEQYF. The CDR3 nucleotides are TGCAGTCCGAGTTCGGGGGGAGAGCAGTACTTC.

The chain carries TRBV9 and TRBJ2-3, with 8 bases lining up with TRBD2. CDR1 and CDR2 (germline): SGDLS, YYNGEE. The CDR3 sequence is 15 residues long. Unmatched junction bases numbered 2, after V lost 0 bases and J lost 2 bases. The CDR3 DNA is TGTGCCAGCAGCGTAGGCGGGGGGAACACAGATACGCAGTATTTT. Protein product: CASSVGGGNTDTQYF. Supplemented by reference TRBV9 and TRBJ2-3, the full variable domain reads DSGVTQTPKHLITATGQRVTLRCSPRSGDLSVYWYQQSLDQGLQFLIQYYNGEERAKGNILERFSAQQFPDLHSELNLSSLELGDSALYFCASSVGGGNTDTQYFGPGTRLTVL.

The V gene is TRBV7-2, the J gene TRBJ1-5; 7 bases agree with TRBD1. The ends lost 3 bases at V and 2 bases at J; junction bases unmatched: 10. Germline assignment: CDR1 SGHTA and CDR2 FQGNSA. This CDR3 spans 17 amino acids. The DNA for the CDR3 is TGTGCCAGCAGCTTGACAGGGTGGGGTGCTGGCAATCAGCCCCAGCATTTT. As protein: CASSLTGWGAGNQPQHF.

This rearrangement joins TRBV19 to TRBJ2-7, with 9 bases aligning to TRBD1. Germline V lookup: CDR1 LNHDA, CDR2 SQIVND (reference sequence). CDR3 length equals 15 residues. J gave up 6 bases and V 3 bases, and 9 bases lay outside the gene matches. CDR3 loop: CASSIGDRDIGEQYF. In DNA, the CDR3 is TGTGCCAGTAGTATTGGGGACAGGGACATCGGCGAGCAGTACTTC.

The chain has TRBV10-3 and TRBJ2-1; 7 nucleotides match TRBD2. This CDR3 region has 17 residues. Germline V gives CDR1 ENHRY, CDR2 SYGVKD. V shed 2 bases and J 2 bases; nucleotides not matched to a gene: 9. CDR3 sequence reads: CAISEGEGRSTYNEQFF. The CDR3 DNA reads TGTGCCATCAGTGAGGGGGAGGGGCGAAGCACCTACAATGAGCAGTTCTTC.

The chain recombines TRBV6-2 or TRBV6-3 with TRBJ2-2; 8 bases match TRBD1. Germline CDR1 MNHEY, CDR2 SVGEGT. After removal of 0 bases from V and 1 base from J, the junction contained 13 bases not matched to a gene. The CDR3 contains 20 residues. DNA for the CDR3: TGTGCCAGCAGTTACTCGCCCTTGACAGGGGCCTCTATGAACACCGGGGAGCTGTTTTTT. It is translated as CASSYSPLTGASMNTGELFF.

A few counts support this clone. The genes are TRBV19 and TRBJ2-2, with D maybe TRBD1 (5 bases). This CDR3 is built from 14 residues. Per germline, CDR1 LNHDA and CDR2 SQIVND (reference sequence). V was pared by 3 bases and J by 4 bases, with 9 bases between. The CDR3 sequence: CASSISGPTGELFF. CDR3 nucleotide sequence: TGTGCCAGTAGTATTTCAGGGCCCACCGGGGAGCTGTTTTTT.

V and J are TRBV30 and TRBJ2-3; 10 bases map to TRBD2. Germline assignment: CDR1 GTSNPN and CDR2 SVGIG (reference sequence). The CDR3 totals 17 residues. J lost 0 bases, V lost 2 bases, and 8 bases had no gene match. For the CDR3, the DNA is TGTGCCTGGAGTAATCTAAGGACTAGCGGCAGCACAGATACGCAGTATTTT. Translation gives CAWSNLRTSGSTDTQYF.

This chain links TRBV4-1 with TRBJ2-5; D is unresolved. Between the trimmed V and J ends, which lost 0 bases and 4 bases, there was a span of 9 bases. This CDR3 has 14 amino acids. The germline CDR1 and CDR2 sequences are MGHRA and YSYEKL. CDR3 region: CASSQDWLRETQYF. CDR3 DNA: TGCGCCAGCAGCCAAGATTGGTTGAGAGAGACCCAGTACTTC.

V and J are TRBV25-1 and TRBJ1-2; D unresolved. Germline V lookup: CDR1 MGHDK, CDR2 SYGVNS. The CDR3 runs to 14 residues. The V end lost 2 bases, the J end lost 0 bases, and 7 bases lay between the germline ends. CDR3 DNA sequence: TGTGCCAGCAGTGAAGGACTGACTAACTATGGCTACACCTTC. The encoded protein is CASSEGLTNYGYTF.